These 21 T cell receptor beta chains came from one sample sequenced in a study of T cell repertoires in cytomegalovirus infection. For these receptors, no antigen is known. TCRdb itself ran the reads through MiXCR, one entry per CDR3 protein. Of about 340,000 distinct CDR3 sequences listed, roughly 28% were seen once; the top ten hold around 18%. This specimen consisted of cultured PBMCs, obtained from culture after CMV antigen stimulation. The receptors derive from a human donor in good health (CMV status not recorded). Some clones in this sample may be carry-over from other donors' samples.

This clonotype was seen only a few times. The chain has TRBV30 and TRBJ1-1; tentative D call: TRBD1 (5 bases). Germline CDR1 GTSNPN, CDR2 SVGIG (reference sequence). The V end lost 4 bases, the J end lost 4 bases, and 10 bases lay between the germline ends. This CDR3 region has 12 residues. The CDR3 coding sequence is TGTGCCTGGAACAGGCCCCTCACTGAAGCTTTCTTT. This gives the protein CAWNRPLTEAFF.

Written as DNA, the CDR3 is TGTGCCAGCAGTGCAGGGTCGGAGACCCAGTACTTC. This encodes CASSAGSETQYF. This rearrangement joins TRBV2 to TRBJ2-5; D may be TRBD1 (5 bases). Germline V gene sequence: CDR1 SNHLY, CDR2 FYNNEI. Trimming shortened V by 4 bases and J by 5 bases, and 8 bases separated the two germline ends. The CDR3 is 12 residues long.

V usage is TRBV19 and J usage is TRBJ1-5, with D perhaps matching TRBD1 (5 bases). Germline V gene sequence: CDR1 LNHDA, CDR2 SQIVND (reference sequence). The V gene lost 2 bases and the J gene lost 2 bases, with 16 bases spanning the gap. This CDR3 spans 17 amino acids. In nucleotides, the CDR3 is TGTGCCAGTAGTATACCATTCCGCAGGGCTGGCAATCAGCCCCAGCATTTT. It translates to CASSIPFRRAGNQPQHF. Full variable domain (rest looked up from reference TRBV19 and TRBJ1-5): DGGITQSPKYLFRKEGQNVTLSCEQNLNHDAMYWYRQDPGQGLRLIYYSQIVNDFQKGDIAEGYSVSREKKESFPLTVTSAQKNPTAFYLCASSIPFRRAGNQPQHFGDGTRLSIL.

In DNA, the CDR3 is TGTGCCATCCCTCAAGCGGGAGATAACAATGAGCAGTTCTTC. Amino acid sequence: CAIPQAGDNNEQFF. This chain joins TRBV10-3 and TRBJ2-1, with 8 bases matching TRBD2. The CDR3 covers 14 residues. CDR1 and CDR2 (germline): ENHRY, SYGVKD. Trimming cost V 8 bases and J 5 bases; bases outside gene matches: 8.

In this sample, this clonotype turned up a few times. The CDR3 here is CASSEQGGGQPQHF. DNA of the CDR3: TGTGCCAGCAGTGAACAGGGGGGAGGTCAGCCCCAGCATTTT. The chain combines TRBV6-1 with TRBJ1-5, with 7 bases that match TRBD1. Germline lookup yields CDR1 MNHNS and CDR2 SASEGT. V lost 2 bases, J lost 6 bases, and 4 bases stayed unmatched. This CDR3 has 14 residues.

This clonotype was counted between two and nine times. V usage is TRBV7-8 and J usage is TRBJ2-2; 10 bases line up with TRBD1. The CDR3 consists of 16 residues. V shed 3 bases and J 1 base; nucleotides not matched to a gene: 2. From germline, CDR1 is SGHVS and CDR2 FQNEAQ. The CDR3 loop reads CASSFGTGENTGELFF. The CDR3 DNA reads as TGTGCCAGCAGCTTCGGGACAGGGGAGAACACCGGGGAGCTGTTTTTT.

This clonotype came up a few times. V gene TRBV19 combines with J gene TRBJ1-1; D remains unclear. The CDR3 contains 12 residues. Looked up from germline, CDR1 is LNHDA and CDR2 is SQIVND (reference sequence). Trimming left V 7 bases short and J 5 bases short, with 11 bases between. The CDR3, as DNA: TGTGCCAGTACCCTCGGGTGGACTGAAGCTTTCTTT. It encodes CASTLGWTEAFF.

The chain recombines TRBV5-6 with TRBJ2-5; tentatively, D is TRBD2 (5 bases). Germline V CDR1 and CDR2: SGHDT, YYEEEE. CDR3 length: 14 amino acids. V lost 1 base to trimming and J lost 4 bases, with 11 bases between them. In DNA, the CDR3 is TGTGCCAGCAGCTTGAAGGGAGCAGGAGAGACCCAGTACTTC. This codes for CASSLKGAGETQYF.

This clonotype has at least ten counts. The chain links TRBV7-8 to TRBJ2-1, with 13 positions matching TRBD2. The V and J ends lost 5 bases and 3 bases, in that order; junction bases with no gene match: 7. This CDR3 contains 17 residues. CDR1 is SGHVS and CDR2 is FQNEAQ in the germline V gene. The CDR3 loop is CASSPGLAGANYNEQFF. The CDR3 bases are TGTGCCAGCAGCCCTGGACTAGCGGGGGCCAACTACAATGAGCAGTTCTTC.

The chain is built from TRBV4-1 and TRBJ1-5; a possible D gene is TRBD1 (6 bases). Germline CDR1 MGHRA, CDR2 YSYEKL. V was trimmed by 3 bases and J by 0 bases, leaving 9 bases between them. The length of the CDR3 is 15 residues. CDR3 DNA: TGCGCCAGCAGCCAGAAGGACAGTAGCAATCAGCCCCAGCATTTT. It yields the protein CASSQKDSSNQPQHF.

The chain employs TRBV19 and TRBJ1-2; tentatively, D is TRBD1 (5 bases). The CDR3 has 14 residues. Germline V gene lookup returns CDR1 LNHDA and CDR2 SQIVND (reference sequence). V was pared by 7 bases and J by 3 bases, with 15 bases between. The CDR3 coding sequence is TGTGCCAGTACTCGACGAGACAGAGACTATGGCTACACCTTC. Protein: CASTRRDRDYGYTF.

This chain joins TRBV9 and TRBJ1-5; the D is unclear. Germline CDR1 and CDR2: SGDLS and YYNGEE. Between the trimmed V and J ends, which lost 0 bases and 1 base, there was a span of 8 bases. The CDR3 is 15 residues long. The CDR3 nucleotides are TGTGCCAGCAGCGTAGACCCCGGCAGCAATCAGCCCCAGCATTTT. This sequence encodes CASSVDPGSNQPQHF. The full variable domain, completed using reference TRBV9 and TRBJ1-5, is DSGVTQTPKHLITATGQRVTLRCSPRSGDLSVYWYQQSLDQGLQFLIQYYNGEERAKGNILERFSAQQFPDLHSELNLSSLELGDSALYFCASSVDPGSNQPQHFGDGTRLSIL.

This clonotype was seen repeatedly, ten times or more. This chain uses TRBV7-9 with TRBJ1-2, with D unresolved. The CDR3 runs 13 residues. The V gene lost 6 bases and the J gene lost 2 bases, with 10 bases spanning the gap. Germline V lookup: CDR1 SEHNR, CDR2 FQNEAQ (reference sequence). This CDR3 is CASRKGLNYGYTF. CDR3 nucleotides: TGTGCCAGCAGGAAGGGTCTGAACTATGGCTACACCTTC.

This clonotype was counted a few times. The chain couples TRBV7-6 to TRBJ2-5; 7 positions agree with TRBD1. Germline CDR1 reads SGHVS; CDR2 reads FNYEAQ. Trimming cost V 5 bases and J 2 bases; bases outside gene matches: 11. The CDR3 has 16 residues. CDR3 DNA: TGTGCCAGCAGCCCATACGACAGGGATCGTCAAGAGACCCAGTACTTC. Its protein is CASSPYDRDRQETQYF.

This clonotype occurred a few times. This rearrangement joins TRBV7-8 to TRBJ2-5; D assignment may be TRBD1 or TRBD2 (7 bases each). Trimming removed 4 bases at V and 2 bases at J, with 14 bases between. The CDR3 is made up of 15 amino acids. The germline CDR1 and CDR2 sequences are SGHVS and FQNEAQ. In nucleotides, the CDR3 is TGTGCCAGCAGCTCCCACAGGGGAGGGCAAGAGACCCAGTACTTC. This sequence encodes CASSSHRGGQETQYF.

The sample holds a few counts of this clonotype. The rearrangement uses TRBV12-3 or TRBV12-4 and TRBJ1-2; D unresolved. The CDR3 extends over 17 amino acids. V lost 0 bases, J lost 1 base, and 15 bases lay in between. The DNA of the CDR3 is TGTGCCAGCAGTTTAGCAAAGGGAACGGCGATTAACTATGGCTACACCTTC. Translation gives CASSLAKGTAINYGYTF.

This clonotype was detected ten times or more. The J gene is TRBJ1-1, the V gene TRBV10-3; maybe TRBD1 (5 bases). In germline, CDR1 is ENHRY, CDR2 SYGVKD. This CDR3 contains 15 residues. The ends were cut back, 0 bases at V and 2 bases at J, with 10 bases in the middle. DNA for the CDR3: TGTGCCATCAGTGAGTCGACGGGACGAAACACTGAAGCTTTCTTT. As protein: CAISESTGRNTEAFF.

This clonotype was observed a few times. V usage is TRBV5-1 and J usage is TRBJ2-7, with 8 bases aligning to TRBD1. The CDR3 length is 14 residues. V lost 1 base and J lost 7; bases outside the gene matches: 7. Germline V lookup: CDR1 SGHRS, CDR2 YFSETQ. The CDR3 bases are TGCGCCAGCAGCTTGCCGGACAGGGTAAGAGAGCAGTACTTC. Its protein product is CASSLPDRVREQYF.

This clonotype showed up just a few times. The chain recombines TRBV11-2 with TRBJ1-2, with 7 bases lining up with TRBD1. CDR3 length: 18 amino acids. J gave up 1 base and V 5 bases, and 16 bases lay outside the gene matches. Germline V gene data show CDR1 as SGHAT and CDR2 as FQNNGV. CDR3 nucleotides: TGTGCCAGCAGCCTCCGCGGGCAGGACAGGACACTTAACTATGGCTACACCTTC. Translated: CASSLRGQDRTLNYGYTF. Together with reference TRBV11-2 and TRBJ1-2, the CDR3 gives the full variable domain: EAGVAQSPRYKIIEKRQSVAFWCNPISGHATLYWYQQILGQGPKLLIQFQNNGVVDDSQLPKDRFSAERLKGVDSTLKIQPAKLEDSAVYLCASSLRGQDRTLNYGYTFGSGTRLTVV.

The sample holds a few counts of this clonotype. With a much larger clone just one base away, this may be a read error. CDR3 coding DNA: TGTGCCAGCAGCTTAGAGGCGAACACTGAAGCTTTCTTT. This sequence encodes CASSLEANTEAFF. The genes are TRBV7-9 and TRBJ1-1; D uncertain. V was cut by 1 base and J by 1 base, with 4 bases left in between. The CDR3 spans 13 residues. Looked up from germline, CDR1 is SEHNR and CDR2 is FQNEAQ (reference sequence). Together with reference TRBV7-9 and TRBJ1-1, the CDR3 gives the full variable domain: DTGVSQNPRHKITKRGQNVTFRCDPISEHNRLYWYRQTLGQGPEFLTYFQNEAQLEKSRLLSDRFSAERPKGSFSTLEIQRTEQGDSAMYLCASSLEANTEAFFGQGTRLTVV.

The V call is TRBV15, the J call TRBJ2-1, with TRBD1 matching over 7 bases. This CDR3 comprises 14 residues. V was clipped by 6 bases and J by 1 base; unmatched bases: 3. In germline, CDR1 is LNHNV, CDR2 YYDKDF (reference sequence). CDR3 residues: CATRDRPSYNEQFF. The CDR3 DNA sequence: TGTGCCACCAGGGACAGGCCGTCCTACAATGAGCAGTTCTTC.